This is a list of T cell receptor beta chains from one sample in a study of CD8+ T cells in alopecia areata. Libraries were prepared by immunoSEQ multiplex PCR; TCRdb keeps only in-frame clonotypes and omits some of them. The table has around 5,400 clones, about 60% seen once. The source material was skin. The receptor set was obtained from a human donor with alopecia areata. Both conserved end residues are part of each CDR3. The order of the fields is V gene, D gene, J gene, clone size, CDR3 DNA, CDR3 protein. A D gene is named only where the DNA matches it firmly. Clone size is stated in some rows and not others, as once, few, many or a class when expanded.

TRBV10-2	TRBD1	TRBJ2-7	.	TGCGCCAGCAGTGAGCCGGGACAGACCTACGAGCAGTACTTC	CASSEPGQTYEQYF
TRBV7-9	.	TRBJ2-2	.	TGTGCCAGCACCCCAGCGGTGGGGAACACCGGGGAGCTGTTTTTT	CASTPAVGNTGELFF
TRBV7-9	.	TRBJ2-4	large	TGTGCCAGCAGCCGCAGTGGGGGGCGCATTCAGTACTTC	CASSRSGGRIQYF
TRBV29-1	TRBD2	TRBJ2-1	.	TGCAGTGCCGGAACGGGACTAGCGGGAATAGGGAATGAGCAGTTCTTC	CSAGTGLAGIGNEQFF
TRBV5-1	.	TRBJ2-1	.	TGCGCCAGCAGCTTGTTAGCGGAACCCTACAATGAGCAGTTCTTC	CASSLLAEPYNEQFF
TRBV5-1	.	TRBJ2-2	few	TGCGCCAGCAGCTTGAGTCAGCGTGCCGTCGGCACCGGGGAGCTGTTTTTT	CASSLSQRAVGTGELFF
TRBV30	.	TRBJ1-1	.	TGTGCCTGTACAATGTCGACTACTACTGTTGAAGCTTTCTTT	CACTMSTTTVEAFF
TRBV6-1	TRBD1	TRBJ1-1	.	TGTGCCAGCAGTGAAGTTGTCAGGGGGCGAGGTGAAGCTTTCTTT	CASSEVVRGRGEAFF
TRBV9	TRBD1	TRBJ1-6	once	TGTGCCAGCAGCTCTTGGACAGGGGGTTTTAATTCACCCCTCCACTTT	CASSSWTGGFNSPLHF
TRBV5-1	TRBD1	TRBJ1-5	.	TGCGCCAGCAGCTTGGGGCCAGGGGGCGACCAGCCCCAGCATTTT	CASSLGPGGDQPQHF